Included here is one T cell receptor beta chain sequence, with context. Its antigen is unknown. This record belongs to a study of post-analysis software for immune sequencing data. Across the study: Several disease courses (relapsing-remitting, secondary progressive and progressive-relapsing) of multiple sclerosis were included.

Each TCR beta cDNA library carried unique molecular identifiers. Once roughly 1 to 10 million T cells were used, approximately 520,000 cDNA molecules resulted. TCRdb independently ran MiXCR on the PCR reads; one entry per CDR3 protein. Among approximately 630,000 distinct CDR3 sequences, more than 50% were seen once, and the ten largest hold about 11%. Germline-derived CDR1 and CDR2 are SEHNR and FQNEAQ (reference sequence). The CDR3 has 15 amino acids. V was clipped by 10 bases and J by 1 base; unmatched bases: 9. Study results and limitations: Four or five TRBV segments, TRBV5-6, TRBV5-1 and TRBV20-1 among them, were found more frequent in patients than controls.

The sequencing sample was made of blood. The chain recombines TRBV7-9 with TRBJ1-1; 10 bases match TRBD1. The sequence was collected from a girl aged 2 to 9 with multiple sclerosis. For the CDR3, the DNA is TGTGCCACCCTCCAAGGGACAGGGGCGAACACTGAAGCTTTCTTT. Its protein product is CATLQGTGANTEAFF.